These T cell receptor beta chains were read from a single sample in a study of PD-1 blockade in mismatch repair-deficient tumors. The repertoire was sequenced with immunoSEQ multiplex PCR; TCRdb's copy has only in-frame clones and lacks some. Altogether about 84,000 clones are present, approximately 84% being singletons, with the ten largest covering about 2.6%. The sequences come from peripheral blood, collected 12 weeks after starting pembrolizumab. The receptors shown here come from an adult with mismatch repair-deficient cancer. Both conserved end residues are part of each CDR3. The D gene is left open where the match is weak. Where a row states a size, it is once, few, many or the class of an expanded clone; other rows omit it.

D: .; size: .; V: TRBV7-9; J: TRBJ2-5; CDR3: CASSLSETQYF; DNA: TGTGCCAGCAGCTTATCGGAGACCCAGTACTTC
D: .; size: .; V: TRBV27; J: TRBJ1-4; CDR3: CASSWTATNEKLFF; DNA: TGTGCCAGCAGTTGGACCGCAACTAATGAAAAACTGTTTTTT
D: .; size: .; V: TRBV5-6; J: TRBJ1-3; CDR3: CASRRGPGGRGGNTIYF; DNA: TGTGCCAGCAGAAGGGGTCCCGGAGGGAGGGGTGGAAACACCATATATTTT
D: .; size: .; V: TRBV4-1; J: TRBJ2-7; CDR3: CASSQAPPLGMTVEQYF; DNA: TGCGCCAGCAGCCAGGCCCCCCCTCTGGGGATGACAGTCGAGCAGTACTTC
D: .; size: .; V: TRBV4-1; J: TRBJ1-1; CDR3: CASSPDGIGSEAFF; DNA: TGCGCCAGCAGCCCGGACGGTATCGGCTCTGAAGCTTTCTTT
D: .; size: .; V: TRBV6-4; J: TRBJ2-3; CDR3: CASSAYGTQYF; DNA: TGTGCCAGCAGTGCCTATGGTACGCAGTATTTT
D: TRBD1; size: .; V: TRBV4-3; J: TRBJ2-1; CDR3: CASSQEVQGFNEQFF; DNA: TGCGCCAGCAGCCAAGAGGTACAGGGGTTCAATGAGCAGTTCTTC
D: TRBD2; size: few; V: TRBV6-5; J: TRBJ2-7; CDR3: CASSPLAGDEQYF; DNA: TGTGCCAGCAGTCCCCTAGCGGGAGACGAGCAGTACTTC
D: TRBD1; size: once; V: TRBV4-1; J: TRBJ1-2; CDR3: CASSHIDFRDRELYGYTF; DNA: TGCGCCAGCAGCCATATCGATTTCCGGGACAGGGAACTCTATGGCTACACCTTC
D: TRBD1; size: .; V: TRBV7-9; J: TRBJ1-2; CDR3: CASSPGGQPTYGYTF; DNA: TGTGCCAGCAGCCCCGGGGGACAGCCCACCTATGGCTACACCTTC